A single sample gave rise to the 4 T cell receptor beta chains below, sequenced in a study of Graves' ophthalmopathy and Graves' hyperthyroidism (dated by TCRdb to the late 2010s). Sequencing instrument: Illumina HiSeq 2000. TCR beta CDR3 regions were amplified from RNA transcripts for repertoire sequencing. The first round was an RT-PCR using HTBI primers with the Qiagen OneStep RT-PCR kit, and this first round was followed by a second-round multiplex PCR, then size selection and purification. TCRdb applied fastp at Q25 and MiXCR to the public reads, then kept only in-frame beta chains. Identical CDR3 proteins give one entry, which carries the most common genes and DNA. This sample comprises a few hundred thousand distinct CDR3 sequences, roughly 40% of them detected only once. About 4.6% of the sample is in the top ten clones. The sequenced sample consisted of peripheral blood or thyroid tissue (not recorded which). The receptors here all came from an adult man with Graves' hyperthyroidism.

At least ten counts were recorded for this clonotype. This chain uses TRBV6-5 with TRBJ1-1; 7 positions match TRBD1. V was pared by 8 bases and J by 8 bases, with 5 bases of the junction left unmatched. The CDR3 is 11 residues long. Per the germline V gene, CDR1 is MNHEY and CDR2 is SVGAGI. The CDR3: CASQFRGEAFF. CDR3 DNA: TGTGCCAGCCAATTCAGGGGGGAAGCTTTCTTT.

V is TRBV29-1 and J is TRBJ2-7, with 7 bases lining up with TRBD2. The CDR3 has 13 residues. The trim removed 4 bases at V and 7 bases at J, leaving 10 bases unmatched. Germline V gene sequence: CDR1 SQVTM, CDR2 ANQGSEA. The CDR3 is CSVGAGEYNEQYF. Here the CDR3 DNA reads TGCAGCGTTGGGGCGGGGGAGTACAATGAGCAGTACTTC.

V is TRBV29-1 and J is TRBJ1-1, with 12 bases that match TRBD1. Germline loops: CDR1 SQVTM, CDR2 ANQGSEA. The junction had 5 bases not matched to a gene; V was cut back by 8 bases and J by 1 base. This CDR3 has 14 residues. CDR3 residues: CSRDRGLGNTEAFF. Here the CDR3 DNA reads TGCAGCAGGGACAGGGGGCTTGGGAACACTGAAGCTTTCTTT.

Points on this clonotype: A much bigger clone sits one base away, suggesting this may be a read error. V and J are TRBV7-2 and TRBJ2-2; D possibly corresponds to TRBD2 (6 bases). The V end was cut by 6 bases, the J end by 3 bases, with 26 bases between. Germline V lookup: CDR1 SGHTA, CDR2 FQGNSA. The CDR3 totals 19 residues. The CDR3 DNA reads as TGTGCCAGCAGTTCGTTAGGACTAACCGACTGGGGTGACACCGGGGAGCTGTTTTTT. It encodes CASSSLGLTDWGDTGELFF.